This T cell receptor (beta chain) was recorded in a study of response to subunit inactivated influenza vaccine. This clonotype was observed a few times. Its antigen is currently unknown. Study observations and caveats: Only a handful of new T cells, the authors suggested, are recruited with each seasonal influenza vaccination.

Germline V gene sequence: CDR1 MNHEY, CDR2 SVGEGT. The CDR3 spans 17 residues. The V and J ends lost 6 bases and 6 bases, in that order; junction bases with no gene match: 12. TCRdb ran MiXCR on the RT-PCR reads and lists one entry per CDR3 protein. This table holds 650,000 to 850,000 distinct CDR3 sequences, around 13% found once. Sequenced here: PBMCs from blood, sampled 14 to 15 days before vaccination. The V and J genes are TRBV6-2 or TRBV6-3 and TRBJ2-3; 13 bases line up with TRBD2. This receptor was obtained from a man aged 45-60 years who received an inactivated influenza vaccine. The CDR3 bases are TGTGCCAGCAGACGACTAGCGGGAGGTCCTACCACGGATACGCAGTATTTT. Its translation is CASRRLAGGPTTDTQYF.